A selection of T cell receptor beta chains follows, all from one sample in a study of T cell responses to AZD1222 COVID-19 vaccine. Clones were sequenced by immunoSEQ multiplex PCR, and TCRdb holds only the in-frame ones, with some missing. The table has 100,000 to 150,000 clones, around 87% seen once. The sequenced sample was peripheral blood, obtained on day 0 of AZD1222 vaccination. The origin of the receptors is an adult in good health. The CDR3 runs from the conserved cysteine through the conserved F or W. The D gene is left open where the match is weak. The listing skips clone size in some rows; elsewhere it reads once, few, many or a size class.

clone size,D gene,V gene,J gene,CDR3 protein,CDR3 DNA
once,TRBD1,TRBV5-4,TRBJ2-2,CASSPGQGARTGELFF,TGTGCCAGCAGTCCGGGACAGGGGGCACGTACCGGGGAGCTGTTTTTT
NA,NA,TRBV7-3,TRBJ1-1,CASSLGTSTEAFF,TGTGCCAGCAGCTTAGGGACTAGCACTGAAGCTTTCTTT
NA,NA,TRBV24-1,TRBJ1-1,CATSDRAGGTEAFF,TGTGCCACCAGTGATCGGGCCGGGGGCACTGAAGCTTTCTTT
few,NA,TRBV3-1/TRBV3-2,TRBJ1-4,CASARGNEKLFF,TGTGCCAGTGCTCGCGGCAATGAAAAACTGTTTTTT
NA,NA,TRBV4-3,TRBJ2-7,CASSQGLEVREQYF,TGCGCCAGCAGCCAAGGACTAGAGGTTCGGGAGCAGTACTTC
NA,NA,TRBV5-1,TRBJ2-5,CASSLGFGKTQYF,TGCGCCAGCAGCTTGGGATTCGGAAAGACCCAGTACTTC
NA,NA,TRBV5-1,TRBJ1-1,CASSLDVARNTEAFF,TGCGCCAGCAGCTTGGACGTCGCCCGGAACACTGAAGCTTTCTTT
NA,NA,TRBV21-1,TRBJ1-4,CASSDMTVGRSATNEKLFF,TGTGCCAGCAGCGATATGACAGTCGGCAGGTCCGCAACTAATGAAAAACTGTTTTTT
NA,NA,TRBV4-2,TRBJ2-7,CASSQTRDGPREQYF,TGTGCCAGCAGCCAAACCCGGGACGGGCCTCGGGAGCAGTACTTC
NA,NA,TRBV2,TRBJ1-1,CASSLNTEAFF,TGTGCCAGCAGTCTGAACACTGAAGCTTTCTTT
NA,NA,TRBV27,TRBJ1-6,CASSLTADNSPLHF,TGTGCCAGCAGTTTGACGGCCGATAATTCACCCCTCCACTTT
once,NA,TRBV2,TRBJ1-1,CASNRVNTEAFF,TGTGCCAGCAACAGGGTGAACACTGAAGCTTTCTTT
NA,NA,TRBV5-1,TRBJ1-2,CASSVGNTRGFGGYTF,TGCGCCAGCAGCGTGGGGAACACCCGAGGGTTTGGTGGCTACACCTTC
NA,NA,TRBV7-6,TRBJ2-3,CASSFNADTQYF,TGTGCCAGCAGCTTCAACGCAGATACGCAGTATTTT
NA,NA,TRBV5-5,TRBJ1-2,CASSLRARPNYGYTF,TGTGCCAGCAGCTTGCGTGCCAGGCCCAACTATGGCTACACCTTC
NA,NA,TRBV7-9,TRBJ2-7,CASSLAGRLIDGSYEQYF,TGTGCCAGCAGCTTAGCGGGCAGATTAATAGACGGCTCCTACGAGCAGTACTTC
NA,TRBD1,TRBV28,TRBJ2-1,CASSSQGDSYNEQFF,TGTGCCAGCAGTTCGCAGGGGGACTCCTACAATGAGCAGTTCTTC
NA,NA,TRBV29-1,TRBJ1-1,CSAGWVREGAFF,TGCAGCGCCGGTTGGGTCAGGGAAGGAGCTTTCTTT
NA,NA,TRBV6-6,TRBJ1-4,CASSSGQRTALEKLFF,TGTGCCAGCAGTTCAGGACAGAGAACGGCGTTGGAAAAACTGTTTTTT
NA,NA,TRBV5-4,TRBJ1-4,CASSQGTNEKLFF,TGTGCCAGCAGCCAAGGGACAAACGAAAAACTGTTTTTT
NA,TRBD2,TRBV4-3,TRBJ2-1,CASSQYTSGSPDEQFF,TGCGCCAGCAGCCAGTATACTAGCGGGAGTCCCGATGAGCAGTTCTTC
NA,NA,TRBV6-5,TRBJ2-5,CASSYSPGGETQYF,TGTGCCAGCAGTTACTCGCCGGGTGGGGAGACCCAGTACTTC
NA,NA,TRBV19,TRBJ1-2,CASSMATSYGYTF,TGTGCCAGTAGTATGGCTACAAGCTATGGCTACACCTTC
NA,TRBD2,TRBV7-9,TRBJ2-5,CASSLARLAGGPRETQYF,TGTGCCAGCAGCTTAGCGCGACTAGCGGGGGGGCCCAGGGAGACCCAGTACTTC
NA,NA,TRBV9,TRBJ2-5,CASSVGALAEETQYF,TGTGCCAGCAGCGTAGGGGCCCTCGCGGAAGAGACCCAGTACTTC
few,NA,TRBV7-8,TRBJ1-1,CASSKSRLAWNTEAFF,TGTGCCAGCAGCAAGTCCAGGTTGGCATGGAACACTGAAGCTTTCTTT
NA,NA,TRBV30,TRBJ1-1,CAWSVRNTEAFF,TGTGCCTGGAGTGTACGTAACACTGAAGCTTTCTTT
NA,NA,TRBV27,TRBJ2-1,CASAFLRLREQFF,TGTGCCAGCGCATTCCTTCGACTGCGGGAGCAGTTCTTC
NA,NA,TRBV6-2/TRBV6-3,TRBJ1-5,CASSYRSSNQPQHF,TGTGCCAGCAGTTACAGGTCAAGCAATCAGCCCCAGCATTTT
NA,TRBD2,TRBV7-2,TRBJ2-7,CASSPRLAAREQYF,TGTGCCAGCAGCCCCAGACTAGCGGCAAGAGAGCAGTACTTC
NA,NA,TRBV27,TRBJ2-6,CATASKGAGRPPGANVLTF,TGTGCCACCGCTTCTAAGGGGGCCGGGAGGCCGCCTGGGGCCAACGTCCTGACTTTC
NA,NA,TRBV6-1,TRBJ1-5,CASSLGAGSQPQHF,TGTGCCAGCAGCCTTGGGGCGGGGAGTCAGCCCCAGCATTTT
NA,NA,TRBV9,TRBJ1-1,CASSVDGNTEAFF,TGTGCCAGCAGCGTAGACGGGAACACTGAAGCTTTCTTT
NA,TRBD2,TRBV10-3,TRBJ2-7,CAISGLAGVGGEQYF,TGTGCCATCAGCGGACTAGCGGGGGTTGGAGGCGAGCAGTACTTC
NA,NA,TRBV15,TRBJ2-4,CATSSGGTSDIQYF,TGTGCCACCAGCAGTGGAGGGACGTCGGACATTCAGTACTTC
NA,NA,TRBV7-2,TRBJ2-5,CASSKGQRTEETQYF,TGTGCCAGCAGTAAAGGACAGAGGACCGAAGAGACCCAGTACTTC
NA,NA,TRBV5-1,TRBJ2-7,CASSTGDISYEQYF,TGCGCCAGCTCAACCGGGGACATCTCCTACGAGCAGTACTTC
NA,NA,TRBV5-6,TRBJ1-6,CASSLGGAINSPLHF,TGTGCCAGCAGCTTGGGCGGTGCGATTAATTCACCCCTCCACTTT
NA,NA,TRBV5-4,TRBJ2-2,CASSLDESGELFF,TGTGCCAGCAGCTTGGACGAATCCGGGGAGCTGTTTTTT
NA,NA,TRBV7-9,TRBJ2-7,CASSSPGVGSSYEQYF,TGTGCCAGCAGCTCCCCGGGGGTGGGGAGCTCCTACGAGCAGTACTTC
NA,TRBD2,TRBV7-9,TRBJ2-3,CASSLRASGEDTQYF,TGTGCCAGCAGCCTACGGGCTAGCGGGGAAGATACGCAGTATTTT
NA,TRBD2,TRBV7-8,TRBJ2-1,CASSFYRGLAGNEQFF,TGTGCCAGCAGCTTCTACAGGGGACTAGCGGGAAATGAGCAGTTCTTC
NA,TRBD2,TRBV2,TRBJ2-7,CASRTGLAGFYEQYF,TGTGCCAGCAGGACGGGACTAGCGGGGTTCTACGAGCAGTACTTC
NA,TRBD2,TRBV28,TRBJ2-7,CASRLAGGATYEQYF,TGTGCCAGCAGGTTAGCGGGAGGTGCGACGTACGAGCAGTACTTC
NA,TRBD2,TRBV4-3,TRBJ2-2,CASSQGALAGVRTGELFF,TGCGCCAGCAGCCAAGGGGCGCTAGCGGGAGTTCGGACCGGGGAGCTGTTTTTT
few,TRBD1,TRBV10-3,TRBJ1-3,CAISEASGQAGNTIYF,TGTGCCATCAGTGAAGCGTCGGGACAGGCAGGAAACACCATATATTTT
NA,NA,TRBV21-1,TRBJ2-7,CASSNLGVPSYEQYF,TGTGCCAGCAGCAATTTAGGGGTCCCGAGCTACGAGCAGTACTTC
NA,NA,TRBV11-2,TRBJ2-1,CASSRVVSNEQFF,TGTGCCAGCAGTCGGGTAGTTTCGAATGAGCAGTTCTTC
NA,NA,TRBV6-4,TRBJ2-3,CASSPDGFTDTQYF,TGTGCCAGCAGCCCGGACGGATTCACAGATACGCAGTATTTT
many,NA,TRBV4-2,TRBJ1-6,CASSQDWTVGGSPLHF,TGTGCCAGCAGCCAAGATTGGACCGTAGGGGGGTCACCCCTCCACTTT
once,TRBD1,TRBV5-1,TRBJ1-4,CASSLTGTGVEKLFF,TGCGCCAGCAGCTTGACTGGGACAGGGGTCGAAAAACTGTTTTTT
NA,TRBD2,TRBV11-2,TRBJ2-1,CASSLVTAGDQFF,TGTGCCAGCAGCTTAGTAACAGCGGGAGACCAATTCTTC
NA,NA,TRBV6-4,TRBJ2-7,CASRNPPPYQSEQYF,TGTGCCAGCAGAAACCCACCGCCCTACCAATCCGAGCAGTACTTC
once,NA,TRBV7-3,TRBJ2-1,CASSLGVLDEQFF,TGTGCCAGCAGCTTAGGGGTCTTAGATGAGCAGTTCTTC
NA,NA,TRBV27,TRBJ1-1,CASSLFGAANTEAFF,TGTGCCAGCAGTTTGTTTGGGGCCGCGAACACTGAAGCTTTCTTT
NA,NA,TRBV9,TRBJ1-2,CASSVNYGYTF,TGTGCCAGCAGCGTCAACTATGGCTACACCTTC
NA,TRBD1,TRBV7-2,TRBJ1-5,CASSYRTGQPQHF,TGTGCCAGCAGTTACCGGACAGGGCAGCCCCAGCATTTT
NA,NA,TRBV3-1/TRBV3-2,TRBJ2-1,CASSPPGHEQFF,TGTGCCAGCAGCCCCCCAGGCCATGAGCAGTTCTTC
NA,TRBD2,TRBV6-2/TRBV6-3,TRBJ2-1,CASSYFTSGHNEQFF,TGTGCCAGCAGTTACTTTACTAGCGGCCACAATGAGCAGTTCTTC